One sample yielded the 30 T cell receptor beta chains listed below, sequenced in a study of blood T cell repertoires in COVID-19. Profiled with immunoSEQ multiplex PCR; TCRdb holds only in-frame clones, not every one. The sample lists approximately 98,000 clones, about 85% occurring once. Sequencing was done on a sample of peripheral blood. The receptors here all came from a woman in her sixties or seventies with acute or convalescent COVID-19.

The gene calls are TRBV2 and TRBJ2-3; D not resolved. The CDR3 contains 13 residues. Germline V gene lookup returns CDR1 SNHLY and CDR2 FYNNEI. With 8 bases removed from V and 9 bases from J, the gap between germline ends came to 18 bases. The CDR3 here is CASLAYESRTQYF. The DNA of the CDR3 is TGTGCCAGCTTAGCCTACGAGTCACGGACGCAGTATTTT.

This clone was recorded a few times. The V and J genes are TRBV13 and TRBJ1-6; 12 bases fit TRBD1. Germline values: CDR1 PRHDT, CDR2 FYEKMQ (reference sequence). This CDR3 contains 18 residues. Trimming at V came to 3 bases and at J to 7 bases, leaving 10 bases not matched to a gene. CDR3 sequence reads: CASSFGTGGAQGNSPLHF. DNA of the CDR3: TGTGCCAGCAGCTTCGGGACAGGGGGCGCCCAGGGCAATTCACCCCTCCACTTT.

V and J are TRBV5-6 and TRBJ2-6; TRBD1 matches at 10 bases. CDR1 and CDR2 from the germline V gene are SGHDT and YYEEEE. This CDR3 spans 16 amino acids. V shed 3 bases and J 4 bases; nucleotides not matched to a gene: 4. Here the CDR3 reads CASSSGDRGGANVLTF. Written as DNA, the CDR3 is TGTGCCAGCAGCTCCGGGGACAGGGGCGGGGCCAACGTCCTGACTTTC. Complete variable domain (other parts from reference TRBV5-6 and TRBJ2-6): DAGVTQSPTHLIKTRGQQVTLRCSPKSGHDTVSWYQQALGQGPQFIFQYYEEEERQRGNFPDRFSGHQFPNYSSELNVNALLLGDSALYLCASSSGDRGGANVLTFGAGSRLTVL.

With respect to this clone: The junction departs from germline at one end; a sequencing error may be responsible. The chain recombines TRBV4-2 with TRBJ2-1, with no clear D. This CDR3 contains 14 residues. Germline lookup yields CDR1 LGHNA and CDR2 YNFKEQ. In DNA form, the CDR3 reads TGTGCCAGCAGTCAAGCATACGAGGACAATGAGCAGTTCTTC. Its translation: CASSQAYEDNEQFF.

This clone came up a few times. This chain uses TRBV7-9 with TRBJ1-2; 8 bases align to TRBD1. Trimming cost V 5 bases and J 3 bases; bases outside gene matches: 8. Germline-derived CDR1 and CDR2 are SEHNR and FQNEAQ (reference sequence). This CDR3 has 15 residues. This chain's CDR3 is CASSHSRGLHYGYTF. In DNA form, the CDR3 reads TGTGCCAGCAGCCACTCCAGGGGGCTGCACTATGGCTACACCTTC.

V gene TRBV5-4 combines with J gene TRBJ1-4; no definite D call. There are 13 residues in the CDR3. From germline, CDR1 is SGHNT and CDR2 YYREEE (reference sequence). Trimming removed 4 bases at V and 7 bases at J, with 11 bases between. The DNA for the CDR3 is TGTGCCAGCAGCCCATGGTCCGGTGAAAAACTGTTTTTT. This encodes CASSPWSGEKLFF.

This clone was seen more than once but under ten times. CDR3 sequence reads: CASSLGWQALSGNTIYF. The CDR3 coding sequence is TGTGCCAGTAGTCTTGGATGGCAGGCGCTCTCTGGAAACACCATATATTTT. The genes are TRBV19 and TRBJ1-3; no definite D call. This CDR3 spans 17 amino acids. V was cut by 5 bases and J by 0 bases, with 17 bases left in between. Germline V gene data show CDR1 as LNHDA and CDR2 as SQIVND (reference sequence).

The chain has TRBV10-3 and TRBJ1-2, with a tentative D call TRBD1 (6 bases). The germline V gene encodes CDR1 ENHRY and CDR2 SYGVKD. The CDR3 length is 14 residues. The V end lost 2 bases, the J end lost 6 bases, and 13 bases lay between the germline ends. CDR3 amino acids: CAISELIGGDGYTF. CDR3 coding DNA: TGTGCCATCAGTGAGCTTATAGGGGGTGATGGCTACACCTTC.

The chain has TRBV19 and TRBJ1-5; possible D gene TRBD1, 5 bases. CDR1 is LNHDA, CDR2 SQIVND, per germline (reference sequence). This CDR3 is built from 14 residues. V shed 7 bases and J shed 0 bases, with 10 bases lying between them. The DNA of the CDR3 is TGTGCCAGTACCAAGCAGGGTAGCAATCAGCCCCAGCATTTT. It translates to CASTKQGSNQPQHF.

This clone was found a few times. This chain joins TRBV28 and TRBJ1-5; D is perhaps TRBD1 (5 bases). The CDR3 covers 12 residues. Germline V gives CDR1 MDHEN, CDR2 SYDVKM. V shed 7 bases and J shed 5 bases, with 9 bases lying between them. The CDR3 spells CASTRVDQPQHF. The DNA of the CDR3 is TGTGCCAGCACCAGGGTGGATCAGCCCCAGCATTTT.

Here the CDR3 DNA reads TGCGCCAGCAGCTTGTCGGCAGGAACTGAATCTGGAAACACCATATATTTT. This translates into CASSLSAGTESGNTIYF. The chain carries TRBV5-1 and TRBJ1-3; D ambiguous. Germline loops: CDR1 SGHRS, CDR2 YFSETQ. The CDR3 totals 17 residues. Trimming cost V 1 base and J 1 base, with 15 bases left between them.

The chain couples TRBV7-3 to TRBJ2-6; D not certain. The CDR3 spans 16 residues. Germline V gene lookup returns CDR1 SGHTA and CDR2 FQGTGA. V was clipped by 0 bases and J by 1 base, with 7 bases between them. CDR3 DNA: TGTGCCAGCAGCTTAACCGGCGGATCTGGGGCCAACGTCCTGACTTTC. Translating it yields CASSLTGGSGANVLTF.

V and J are TRBV18 and TRBJ2-7, with 13 nucleotides matching TRBD2. The CDR3 spans 15 residues. The ends lost 3 bases at V and 7 bases at J; junction bases unmatched: 6. The germline gives CDR1 KGHSH, CDR2 LQKENI. CDR3 sequence (DNA): TGTGCCAGCTCACCGACTAGCGGGAGGACTGGGGAGCAGTACTTC. This codes for CASSPTSGRTGEQYF.

This clone was detected only once. The chain is built from TRBV3-1 (or the pseudogene TRBV3-2) and TRBJ2-1; 8 positions agree with TRBD1. Germline loops: CDR1 LGHDT, CDR2 YNNKEL (reference sequence). With 9 bases clipped from V and 8 bases from J, the junction kept 9 bases outside the gene matches. This CDR3 has 13 amino acids. The chain's CDR3 is CASQLAGGDEQFF. The CDR3, as DNA: TGTGCCAGTCAATTGGCAGGGGGCGATGAGCAGTTCTTC.

The V call is TRBV30, the J call TRBJ1-5; 10 bases line up with TRBD1. The CDR3 runs 14 residues. CDR1 GTSNPN and CDR2 SVGIG come from the germline V gene (reference sequence). V was clipped by 7 bases and J by 2 bases; unmatched bases: 5. The CDR3 nucleotides are TGTGCCTTCGGGACAGGGGACGGCAATCAGCCCCAGCATTTT. This encodes CAFGTGDGNQPQHF.

V and J are TRBV3-1 (or the pseudogene TRBV3-2) and TRBJ2-3; maybe TRBD2 (5 bases). V was trimmed by 4 bases and J by 4 bases, leaving 12 bases between them. Germline V gives CDR1 LGHDT, CDR2 YNNKEL (reference sequence). The CDR3 extends over 14 amino acids. The CDR3 protein is CASSPIARSDTQYF. The CDR3 region has the DNA TGTGCCAGCAGCCCGATAGCGAGGTCAGATACGCAGTATTTT.

V usage is TRBV14 and J usage is TRBJ2-3; TRBD2 might be the D (7 bases). CDR1 SGHDN and CDR2 FVKESK come from the germline V gene. Trimming took 5 bases from V and 10 from J, leaving 16 bases between them. The CDR3 covers 13 residues. DNA of the CDR3: TGTGCCAGCAGCTTACAGGGCCGGGGGGCGCAGTATTTT. Residues: CASSLQGRGAQYF. The full variable domain, completed using reference TRBV14 and TRBJ2-3, is EAGVTQFPSHSVIEKGQTVTLRCDPISGHDNLYWYRRVMGKEIKFLLHFVKESKQDESGMPNNRFLAERTGGTYSTLKVQPAELEDSGVYFCASSLQGRGAQYFGPGTRLTVL.

The rearrangement uses TRBV24-1 and TRBJ1-5, with D possibly TRBD1 on 6 matching bases. Germline CDR1 and CDR2: KGHDR and SFDVKD. CDR3 length: 19 amino acids. V lost 7 bases and J 4 bases, leaving 28 bases between the germline ends. The CDR3 DNA sequence: TGTGCCACCAGCCAAAGAGGAACAGGGAAGCGGTGGGGGAATCAGCCCCAGCATTTT. Encoded protein: CATSQRGTGKRWGNQPQHF.

V gene TRBV29-1 combines with J gene TRBJ1-2; 9 bases align to TRBD1. The germline CDR1 and CDR2 sequences are SQVTM and ANQGSEA. V lost 2 bases, J lost 7 bases, and 5 bases stayed unmatched. This CDR3 contains 13 residues. The CDR3: CSVEKGQGTGYTF. The CDR3 DNA reads TGCAGCGTTGAAAAAGGACAGGGGACTGGCTACACCTTC.

V gene TRBV5-1 combines with J gene TRBJ2-7; 11 bases are a match to TRBD1. The CDR3 covers 14 residues. Germline CDR1 and CDR2: SGHRS and YFSETQ. Trimming cost V 0 bases and J 5 bases; bases outside gene matches: 1. The CDR3 loop reads CASSLGTGGHEQYV. In DNA, the CDR3 is TGCGCCAGCAGCTTGGGGACAGGGGGCCACGAGCAGTACGTC.

The chain carries TRBV6-5 and TRBJ2-2; 8 bases are shared with TRBD1. Losses at the gene ends were 1 base for V and 3 bases for J; bases not matched to a gene: 4. This CDR3 has 16 residues. CDR1 and CDR2 from the germline V gene are MNHEY and SVGAGI. This CDR3 reads CASSYLPGGYTGELFF. The CDR3 region has the DNA TGTGCCAGCAGTTACTTGCCAGGGGGCTACACCGGGGAGCTGTTTTTT.

The CDR3 loop is CASSRDREILLGEQYF. CDR3 DNA: TGTGCCAGCAGCAGGGACAGGGAAATACTACTCGGGGAGCAGTACTTC. The chain carries TRBV5-8 and TRBJ2-7; TRBD1 aligns across 9 bases. The CDR3 extends over 16 amino acids. Per the germline V gene, CDR1 is SGHTS and CDR2 is YDEGEE. V trimming: 4 bases; J trimming: 7 bases; junction bases outside the gene matches: 15.

This clone has just one count. V and J are TRBV9 and TRBJ2-1, with 7 bases fitting TRBD1. The germline V gene encodes CDR1 SGDLS and CDR2 YYNGEE. V lost 3 bases, J lost 4 bases, and 7 bases stayed unmatched. The CDR3 extends over 15 amino acids. CDR3 bases: TGTGCCAGCAGCGCCACGGGACAGACTTACAATGAGCAGTTCTTC. It specifies CASSATGQTYNEQFF.

The chain has TRBV5-6 and TRBJ1-4, with no clear D. V was trimmed by 7 bases and J by 0 bases, leaving 7 bases between them. The CDR3 spans 13 residues. The germline V gene has CDR1 SGHDT and CDR2 YYEEEE. CDR3 DNA sequence: TGTGCCAGCGAGGCTGCAACTAATGAAAAACTGTTTTTT. Amino acids: CASEAATNEKLFF.

The chain links TRBV4-3 to TRBJ1-4; TRBD1 might be the D (5 bases). The CDR3 runs 16 residues. Trimming shortened V by 0 bases and J by 8 bases, and 16 bases separated the two germline ends. Germline assignment: CDR1 LGHNA and CDR2 YSLEER. The CDR3 loop reads CASSQDGTGGGEKLFF. In DNA form, the CDR3 reads TGCGCCAGCAGCCAAGATGGGACGGGGGGAGGGGAAAAACTGTTTTTT.

The genes are TRBV15 and TRBJ2-1, with 8 bases fitting TRBD2. The ends lost 5 bases at V and 10 bases at J; junction bases unmatched: 16. This CDR3 is built from 16 residues. Germline CDR1 is LNHNV and CDR2 is YYDKDF (reference sequence). In DNA, the CDR3 is TGTGCCACCAGCCCCCGGAAGGCTAGCGGGTACTTGGAGCAGTTCTTC. Its translation: CATSPRKASGYLEQFF.

This clone was observed a few times. The chain carries TRBV5-4 and TRBJ2-7; 8 bases agree with TRBD2. This CDR3 is 13 amino acids long. The germline V gene encodes CDR1 SGHNT and CDR2 YYREEE (reference sequence). The ends lost 4 bases at V and 4 bases at J; junction bases unmatched: 4. CDR3 sequence reads: CASSREGGYEQYF. CDR3 in DNA: TGTGCCAGCAGCCGGGAGGGTGGGTACGAGCAGTACTTC.

This clone was detected a few times. The chain carries TRBV7-2 and TRBJ1-6, with 7 positions matching TRBD1. This CDR3 comprises 14 residues. Per the germline V gene, CDR1 is SGHTA and CDR2 is FQGNSA. Trimming took 4 bases from V and 9 from J; bases not matched to a gene: 6. As DNA, the CDR3 is TGTGCCAGCAGCTCGACCCGGGACAGTTCACCCCTCCACTTT. Translated: CASSSTRDSSPLHF.

This clone has a single count. The V call is TRBV28, the J call TRBJ1-6; 7 bases map to TRBD1. The CDR3 has 14 amino acids. Germline V CDR1 and CDR2: MDHEN, SYDVKM. The V gene end was trimmed by 7 bases and the J gene end by 6 bases; junction bases not matched to a gene: 6. CDR3 protein: CASTPGQTNSPLHF. Written as DNA, the CDR3 is TGTGCCAGCACTCCGGGACAGACTAATTCACCCCTCCACTTT.

This clone was seen many times. This chain joins TRBV19 and TRBJ2-2; D is unclear. Germline lookup yields CDR1 LNHDA and CDR2 SQIVND (reference sequence). This CDR3 is 14 amino acids long. V lost 5 bases and J 3 bases, leaving 10 bases between the germline ends. CDR3 sequence (DNA): TGTGCCAGTAGTCTACTTCGGGACACCGGGGAGCTGTTTTTT. Protein sequence: CASSLLRDTGELFF.